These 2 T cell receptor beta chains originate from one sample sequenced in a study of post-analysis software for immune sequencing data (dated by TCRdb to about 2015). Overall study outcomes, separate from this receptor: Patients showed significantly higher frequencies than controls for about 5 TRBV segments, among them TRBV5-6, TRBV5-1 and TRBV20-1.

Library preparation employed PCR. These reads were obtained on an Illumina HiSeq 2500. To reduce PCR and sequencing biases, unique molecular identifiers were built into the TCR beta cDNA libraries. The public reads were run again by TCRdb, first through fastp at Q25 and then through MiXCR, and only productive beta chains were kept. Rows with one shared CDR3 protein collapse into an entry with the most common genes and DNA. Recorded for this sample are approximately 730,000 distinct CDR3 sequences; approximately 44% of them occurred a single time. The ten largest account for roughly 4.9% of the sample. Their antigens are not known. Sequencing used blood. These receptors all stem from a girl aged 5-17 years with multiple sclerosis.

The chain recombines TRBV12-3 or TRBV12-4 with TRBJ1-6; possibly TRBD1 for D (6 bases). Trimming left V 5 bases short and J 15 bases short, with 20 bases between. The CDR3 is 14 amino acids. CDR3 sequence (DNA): TGTGCCAGCAGTGCCGGGACACGTTTTGTGGACCTCCACTTT. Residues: CASSAGTRFVDLHF.

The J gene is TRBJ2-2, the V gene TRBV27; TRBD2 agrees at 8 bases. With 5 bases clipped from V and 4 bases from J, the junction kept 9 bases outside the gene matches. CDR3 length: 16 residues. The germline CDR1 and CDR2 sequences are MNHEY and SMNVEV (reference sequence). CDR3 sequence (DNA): TGTGCCAGCAGTCTTGCCGGGGGGGGTGGCACCGGGGAGCTGTTTTTT. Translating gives CASSLAGGGGTGELFF.